The 20 T cell receptor beta chains below come from one sample, sequenced in a study of cytomegalovirus exposure and HLA in healthy donors. TCRdb's copy holds only in-frame clones and misses some; the assay was immunoSEQ multiplex PCR. This sample has approximately 100,000 clones, with 70% to 90% found just once. The specimen was PBMCs. These receptors all come from a woman in her twenties or thirties in good health and CMV-seronegative.

The chain carries TRBV27 and TRBJ2-7; D possibly corresponds to TRBD2 (5 bases). Germline values: CDR1 MNHEY, CDR2 SMNVEV (reference sequence). There are 14 residues in the CDR3. Trimming took off 2 bases at V and 3 bases at J, with 11 bases between the two ends. In DNA form, the CDR3 reads TGTGCCAGCAGTTTAGGCCCGGGAATCTACGAGCAGTACTTC. Translation gives CASSLGPGIYEQYF.

This clone was seen more than once but under ten times. This chain links TRBV14 with TRBJ2-7; TRBD1 is a possible D gene (6 bases). This CDR3 has 14 residues. V lost 3 bases, J lost 11 bases, and 20 bases lay in between. The V gene's germline CDR1 is SGHDN and CDR2 FVKESK. The CDR3: CASSQTGINALKYF. In DNA, the CDR3 is TGTGCCAGCAGCCAGACAGGCATCAACGCGCTGAAGTACTTC.

The chain links TRBV14 to TRBJ2-1; D remains unclear. The germline gives CDR1 SGHDN, CDR2 FVKESK. This CDR3 spans 12 amino acids. V was shortened by 5 bases and J by 4 bases, with 6 bases between the two germline ends. DNA for the CDR3: TGTGCCAGCAGCGAAGCTTACAATGAGCAGTTCTTC. Protein: CASSEAYNEQFF.

The V gene is TRBV27, the J gene TRBJ1-2; 7 nucleotides line up with TRBD1. Germline values: CDR1 MNHEY, CDR2 SMNVEV (reference sequence). V was pared by 6 bases and J by 4 bases, with 17 bases of the junction left unmatched. The CDR3 is 17 residues long. The CDR3 reads CASRGLGGAPLGYGYTF. DNA of the CDR3: TGTGCCAGCAGGGGCTTAGGGGGCGCTCCTCTAGGCTATGGCTACACCTTC.

This clone was seen just once. At one of its ends the junction is not consistent with the germline gene, which may arise from a read error. The chain is built from TRBV13 and TRBJ2-7, with D possibly called TRBD1 or TRBD2 (5 bases each). This CDR3 has 15 residues. Germline V lookup: CDR1 PRHDT, CDR2 FYEKMQ (reference sequence). CDR3 protein: CASSLGAGISGEQYF. CDR3 DNA sequence: TGTGCCAGCAGCCTAGGGGCCGGGATATCGGGCGAGCAGTACTTC.

With regard to this clone: Other DNA sequences in this sample translate to the same CDR3. The rearrangement uses TRBV6-5 and TRBJ2-7; D possibly corresponds to TRBD1 (6 bases). V lost 6 bases and J lost 3, with 12 bases in between. The CDR3 has 13 amino acids. CDR1 and CDR2 from the germline V gene are MNHEY and SVGAGI. CDR3 loop: CASRPQDSYEQYF. The CDR3 DNA sequence: TGTGCCAGCAGACCCCAGGACAGCTACGAGCAGTACTTC.

The V gene is TRBV11-1, the J gene TRBJ2-3, with TRBD2 matching over 8 bases. Germline V CDR1 and CDR2: SGHAT, FQDESV (reference sequence). With 2 bases clipped from V and 3 bases from J, the junction kept 4 bases outside the gene matches. The CDR3 spans 15 residues. CDR3 nucleotide sequence: TGTGCCAGCAGCTTACCCAGCGGGAGTACAGATACGCAGTATTTT. Protein product: CASSLPSGSTDTQYF.

CDR3 nucleotide sequence: TGTGCCTGGAGTGTGTGGAGAGAGACAGGGGGCTACGAGCAGTACTTC. As protein: CAWSVWRETGGYEQYF. The genes are TRBV30 and TRBJ2-7, with 9 bases fitting TRBD1. The CDR3 consists of 16 residues. CDR1 is GTSNPN and CDR2 is SVGIG in the germline V gene (reference sequence). The trim removed 0 bases at V and 3 bases at J, leaving 9 bases unmatched.

The chain joins TRBV28 to TRBJ1-2, with TRBD1 identical over 9 bases. Germline CDR1 and CDR2: MDHEN and SYDVKM. This CDR3 has 16 amino acids. Trimming removed 6 bases from V and 2 bases from J; junction bases left unmatched: 10. CDR3 coding DNA: TGTGCCAGCAGGCCCCTGGGCGGGACAGGGAACTATGGCTACACCTTC. Its protein product is CASRPLGGTGNYGYTF.

The chain couples TRBV5-1 to TRBJ1-2; perhaps TRBD1 as D (5 bases). Germline V gene data show CDR1 as SGHRS and CDR2 as YFSETQ. V was clipped by 2 bases and J by 3 bases, with 20 bases between them. There are 17 residues in the CDR3. The CDR3 nucleotides are TGCGCCAGCAGCTTCTTACCGAACGACAGATCCGACTATGGCTACACCTTC. Its translation is CASSFLPNDRSDYGYTF.

The V and J genes are TRBV10-2 and TRBJ1-1; a possible D gene is TRBD1 (6 bases). Germline assignment: CDR1 WSHSY and CDR2 SAAADI. Trimming shortened V by 3 bases and J by 11 bases, and 16 bases separated the two germline ends. CDR3 length: 13 amino acids. Here the CDR3 DNA reads TGCGCCAGCAGTGATGGGGGGGCGGTGGAGGCTTTCTTT. Translated: CASSDGGAVEAFF.

The rearrangement uses TRBV29-1 and TRBJ2-6; D is ambiguous. Per the germline V gene, CDR1 is SQVTM and CDR2 is ANQGSEA. Trimming cost V 5 bases and J 2 bases, with 7 bases left between them. This CDR3 has 13 amino acids. CDR3 amino acids: CSVRVTGANVLTF. The CDR3 nucleotides are TGCAGCGTTAGAGTCACTGGGGCCAACGTCCTGACTTTC.

The chain joins TRBV10-3 to TRBJ1-2; D is uncertain. V lost 1 base and J lost 5, with 14 bases in between. Germline assignment: CDR1 ENHRY and CDR2 SYGVKD. The CDR3 is 15 residues long. The CDR3, as DNA: TGTGCCATCAGTGAGTTATCGGGTGTCAAATATGGCTACACCTTC. Encoded protein: CAISELSGVKYGYTF.

The chain links TRBV2 to TRBJ1-2; 7 bases agree with TRBD1. The CDR3 runs to 14 residues. The junction had 16 bases not matched to a gene; V was cut back by 6 bases and J by 12 bases. Per the germline V gene, CDR1 is SNHLY and CDR2 is FYNNEI. CDR3: CASRRTLLGGADTF. Here the CDR3 DNA reads TGTGCCAGCAGACGCACGCTGTTAGGGGGCGCAGACACCTTC.

The chain combines TRBV6-5 with TRBJ1-1; 10 nucleotides match TRBD1. This CDR3 comprises 14 residues. CDR1 is MNHEY, CDR2 SVGAGI, per germline. J gave up 1 base and V 6 bases, and 2 bases lay outside the gene matches. CDR3 bases: TGTGCCAGCAGGGGACAGGGGAGGAACACTGAAGCTTTCTTT. Protein: CASRGQGRNTEAFF.

The gene calls are TRBV6-1 and TRBJ1-4; D ambiguous. Germline V lookup: CDR1 MNHNS, CDR2 SASEGT. V lost 0 bases and J lost 0, with 11 bases in between. This CDR3 has 17 amino acids. The CDR3 sequence is CASSEAVASTTNEKLFF. DNA for the CDR3: TGTGCCAGCAGTGAAGCAGTGGCCTCAACAACTAATGAAAAACTGTTTTTT.

The rearrangement uses TRBV19 and TRBJ2-2; 10 positions match TRBD1. V lost 6 bases and J lost 6; bases outside the gene matches: 10. The CDR3 loop spans 16 amino acids. Germline V CDR1 and CDR2: LNHDA, SQIVND (reference sequence). For the CDR3, the DNA is TGTGCCAGTAGCAATCTCCGGGACAGGGGTTCCGGGGAGCTGTTTTTT. It encodes CASSNLRDRGSGELFF.

The chain joins TRBV6-6 to TRBJ1-1, with a weak D call TRBD1 (5 bases). The CDR3 length is 12 residues. V dropped 7 bases and J dropped 1 base, with 7 bases sitting between them. Germline lookup yields CDR1 MNHNY and CDR2 SVGAGI (reference sequence). The CDR3 loop is CASNRQNTEAFF. The CDR3 DNA reads as TGTGCCAGCAACAGGCAGAACACTGAAGCTTTCTTT.

In this sample, this clone turned up once. The chain recombines TRBV5-6 with TRBJ2-5; 9 bases agree with TRBD1. The CDR3 consists of 15 residues. The germline V gene encodes CDR1 SGHDT and CDR2 YYEEEE. Trimming cost V 2 bases and J 2 bases; bases outside gene matches: 4. CDR3 region: CASSLPGQGQETQYF. The CDR3 coding sequence is TGTGCCAGCAGCTTACCAGGACAGGGGCAAGAGACCCAGTACTTC. Complete variable domain (other parts from reference TRBV5-6 and TRBJ2-5): DAGVTQSPTHLIKTRGQQVTLRCSPKSGHDTVSWYQQALGQGPQFIFQYYEEEERQRGNFPDRFSGHQFPNYSSELNVNALLLGDSALYLCASSLPGQGQETQYFGPGTRLLVL.

The CDR3 DNA sequence: TGTGCCACCAGCCCTCCGGAAGGGGGACGCCAAGAGACCCAGTACTTC. It yields the protein CATSPPEGGRQETQYF. The rearrangement links TRBV15 to TRBJ2-5; TRBD1 is a possible D gene (6 bases). The CDR3 spans 16 residues. Per the germline V gene, CDR1 is LNHNV and CDR2 is YYDKDF (reference sequence). V gave up 5 bases and J gave up 1 base, with 17 bases separating them.